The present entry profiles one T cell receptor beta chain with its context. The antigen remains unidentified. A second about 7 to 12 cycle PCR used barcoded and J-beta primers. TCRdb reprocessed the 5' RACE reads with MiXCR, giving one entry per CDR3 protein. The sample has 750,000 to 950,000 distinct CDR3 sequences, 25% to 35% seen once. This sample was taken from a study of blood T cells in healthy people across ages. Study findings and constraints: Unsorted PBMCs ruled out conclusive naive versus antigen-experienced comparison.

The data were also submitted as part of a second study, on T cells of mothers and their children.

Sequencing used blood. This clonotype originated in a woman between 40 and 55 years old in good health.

In DNA, the CDR3 is TGTGCCAGCGATCGTAGCTCCAATGAGCAGTTCTTC. It yields the protein CASDRSSNEQFF. V usage is TRBV28 and J usage is TRBJ2-1; D call uncertain. V was trimmed by 8 bases and J by 6 bases, leaving 11 bases between them. This CDR3 is built from 12 residues. Germline CDR1 MDHEN, CDR2 SYDVKM.